This T cell receptor beta chain was profiled in a study of T cell repertoires in cytomegalovirus infection. Broader study findings: Public TCR beta family frequency separated CMV-and-HLA carriers, including in an independent cohort. Ex vivo, HLA-C-restricted CMV-specific TCR beta clonotypes prevailed over the rest of the response.

This clonotype was counted at least ten times. As yet, its antigen is unknown. The ends were cut back, 3 bases at V and 5 bases at J, with 16 bases in the middle. The CDR3 totals 15 residues. CDR1 and CDR2 from the germline V gene are SGHTA and FQGNSA. TCRdb independently ran MiXCR on the reads; one entry per CDR3 protein. Here the sample spans hundreds of thousands of distinct CDR3 sequences, around 18% being singletons. This sequence joins TRBV7-2 and TRBJ2-5; D remains unclear. This receptor was taken from a human donor in good health (CMV status not recorded). Some clones in this sample may be carry-over from other donors' samples. The specimen sequenced was PBMCs. The CDR3 reads CASSFSLGRIETQYF. CDR3 in DNA: TGTGCCAGCAGCTTTTCCCTCGGACGGATCGAGACCCAGTACTTC.